This T cell receptor beta chain was sequenced in a study of blood T cell repertoires in COVID-19. Across the whole study: PBMCs, B-cell-depleted T cells, or T cells provided the cDNA or gDNA that made up the material.

The assay was immunoSEQ multiplex PCR, and TCRdb's table has in-frame clones only and misses some. The data contain roughly 240,000 clones, approximately 82% of them singletons. Germline CDR1 SGHDN, CDR2 FVKESK. With V trimmed by 3 bases and J by 2 bases, 11 bases remained unmatched. The CDR3 spans 17 residues. Sequenced sample: peripheral blood. This clonotype originated in a woman over 75 with acute or convalescent COVID-19. The chain has TRBV14 and TRBJ2-3, with TRBD1 identical over 7 bases. CDR3 in amino acids: CASSHRKVDRYTDTQYF. CDR3 nucleotides: TGTGCCAGCAGCCACCGAAAGGTGGACAGGTACACAGATACGCAGTATTTT.